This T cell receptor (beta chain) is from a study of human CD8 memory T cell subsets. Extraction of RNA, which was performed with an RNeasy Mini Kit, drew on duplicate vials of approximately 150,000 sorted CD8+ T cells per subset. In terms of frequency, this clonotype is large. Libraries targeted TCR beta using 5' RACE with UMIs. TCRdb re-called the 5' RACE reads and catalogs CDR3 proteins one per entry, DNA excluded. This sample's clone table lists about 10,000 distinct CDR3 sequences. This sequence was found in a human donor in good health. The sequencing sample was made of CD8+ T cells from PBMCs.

The CDR3 loop is CSARLDPSYEQYF. This chain joins TRBV20-1 and TRBJ2-7; TCRdb outputs TRBD2, but without DNA this stays unchecked. Germline V gene data show CDR1 as DFQATT and CDR2 as SNEGSKA (reference sequence). The CDR3 is 13 amino acids.